Here is one T cell receptor (beta chain) with its context. TCRdb's table, derived via immunoSEQ multiplex PCR, lists solely in-frame clones and lacks some. The data hold over 200,000 clones, with roughly 87% observed a single time. The record originates from a study of blood T cell repertoires in COVID-19. Study-wide context: COVID-19 samples from acute and convalescent phases originated in the United States, Italy and Spain.

In assigning cohorts, the study relied on participant-reported clinical history. This CDR3 spans 16 amino acids. CDR1 MNHEY and CDR2 SVGAGI come from the germline V gene. J lost 0 bases, V lost 4 bases, and 5 bases had no gene match. The chain recombines TRBV6-5 with TRBJ1-3; 8 nucleotides align to TRBD1. Sequenced material: PBMCs or T cells enriched from blood (not recorded which). This receptor was identified in a man younger than 35 with acute COVID-19. DNA of the CDR3: TGTGCCAGCAGTTTCAGGACAGGGAACTCTGGAAACACCATATATTTT. It translates to CASSFRTGNSGNTIYF.